These 24 T cell receptor beta chains came from one sample sequenced in a study of blood T cell repertoires in COVID-19. Assay: immunoSEQ multiplex PCR; the TCRdb copy retains only in-frame clones and omits some. The table records fewer than 300,000 clones, approximately 88% of them present only once. The sequenced material came from PBMCs or T cells enriched from blood (not recorded which). All receptors come from a woman between 35 and 50 years old with acute COVID-19.

V and J are TRBV7-8 and TRBJ2-3; D not resolved. CDR3 length: 11 residues. V was cut by 6 bases and J by 4 bases, with 5 bases left in between. The germline gives CDR1 SGHVS, CDR2 FQNEAQ. Written as DNA, the CDR3 is TGTGCCAGCAGTTCGTCAGATACGCAGTATTTT. Residues: CASSSSDTQYF.

The V call is TRBV24-1, the J call TRBJ2-1, with TRBD2 matching 10 bases. The length of the CDR3 is 19 residues. The germline gives CDR1 KGHDR, CDR2 SFDVKD. Losses at the gene ends were 1 base for V and 2 bases for J; bases not matched to a gene: 10. The CDR3 reads CATSDFSSGSSSAYNEQFF. The CDR3 DNA is TGTGCCACCAGTGATTTCTCTAGCGGGAGTTCTAGCGCCTACAATGAGCAGTTCTTC.

This clone appeared once. The chain combines TRBV19 with TRBJ1-1; possible D gene TRBD1, 6 bases. V was cut by 6 bases and J by 1 base, with 12 bases left in between. The CDR3 has 14 amino acids. The germline V gene has CDR1 LNHDA and CDR2 SQIVND (reference sequence). The CDR3 sequence is CASRAGVWNTEAFF. The CDR3 bases are TGTGCCAGTAGGGCAGGGGTGTGGAACACTGAAGCTTTCTTT.

This chain links TRBV28 with TRBJ2-7, with TRBD2 identical over 7 bases. The CDR3 runs to 14 residues. Losses at the gene ends were 2 bases for V and 2 bases for J; bases not matched to a gene: 3. Looked up from germline, CDR1 is MDHEN and CDR2 is SYDVKM. The DNA of the CDR3 is TGTGCCAGCAGTTTAGCGGGAGTGGCCTACGAGCAGTACTTC. Its protein product is CASSLAGVAYEQYF.

This clone has just a few counts. V is TRBV5-4 and J is TRBJ1-1; 8 bases map to TRBD1. The germline gives CDR1 SGHNT, CDR2 YYREEE (reference sequence). Trimming took 1 base from V and 4 from J; bases not matched to a gene: 9. The CDR3 has 16 residues. CDR3 protein: CASSLPATGVGTEAFF. The DNA for the CDR3 is TGTGCCAGCAGCTTGCCCGCGACAGGGGTGGGCACTGAAGCTTTCTTT.

V gene TRBV27 combines with J gene TRBJ2-1; the match to TRBD2 covers 8 bases. Germline CDR1 reads MNHEY; CDR2 reads SMNVEV (reference sequence). This CDR3 comprises 18 residues. V dropped 7 bases and J dropped 0; count of bases not matched to a gene: 14. The CDR3 reads CASTSLGLAGYSYNEQFF. The CDR3 coding sequence is TGTGCCAGCACCTCCCTCGGGCTAGCGGGCTACTCCTACAATGAGCAGTTCTTC.

J is TRBJ2-4 and V is TRBV2; D is undetermined. The CDR3 consists of 12 residues. CDR1 and CDR2 from the germline V gene are SNHLY and FYNNEI. Trimming stripped 5 bases from V and 2 bases from J, with 4 bases between. The CDR3: CASSPTKNIQYF. CDR3 DNA sequence: TGTGCCAGCAGTCCAACCAAAAACATTCAGTACTTC. The variable domain in full, completed from reference TRBV2 and TRBJ2-4, reads EPEVTQTPSHQVTQMGQEVILRCVPISNHLYFYWYRQILGQKVEFLVSFYNNEISEKSEIFDDQFSVERPDGSNFTLKIRSTKLEDSAMYFCASSPTKNIQYFGAGTRLSVL.

This chain links TRBV6-5 with TRBJ2-7; TRBD2 matches 7 bases. The V gene end was trimmed by 2 bases and the J gene end by 3 bases; junction bases not matched to a gene: 7. This CDR3 contains 15 residues. Germline CDR1 is MNHEY and CDR2 is SVGAGI. The CDR3: CASSYSGTGHYEQYF. In nucleotides, the CDR3 is TGTGCCAGCAGTTACAGCGGGACGGGTCACTACGAGCAGTACTTC.

This chain uses TRBV5-5 with TRBJ2-7; D possibly corresponds to TRBD1 (6 bases). With 4 bases removed from V and 7 bases from J, the gap between germline ends came to 15 bases. CDR1 and CDR2 (germline): SGHKS, YYEKEE (reference sequence). The CDR3 runs 13 residues. The CDR3 spells CASSPRGLGEQYF. The DNA of the CDR3 is TGTGCCAGCAGCCCCAGGGGCCTCGGGGAGCAGTACTTC. The full variable domain, completed using reference TRBV5-5 and TRBJ2-7, is DAGVTQSPTHLIKTRGQQVTLRCSPISGHKSVSWYQQVLGQGPQFIFQYYEKEERGRGNFPDRFSARQFPNYSSELNVNALLLGDSALYLCASSPRGLGEQYFGPGTRLTVT.

Only one count was recorded for this clone. This rearrangement joins TRBV28 to TRBJ1-6, with D hard to call. This CDR3 contains 14 residues. V dropped 2 bases and J dropped 4 bases, with 6 bases sitting between them. CDR1 is MDHEN and CDR2 is SYDVKM in the germline V gene. CDR3 region: CASSLSGYNSPLHF. The CDR3 DNA follows: TGTGCCAGCAGTTTAAGCGGGTATAATTCACCCCTCCACTTT.

The J gene is TRBJ1-5, the V gene TRBV7-8, with a possible D match to TRBD1 (5 bases). Trimming took off 2 bases at V and 5 bases at J, with 16 bases between the two ends. The CDR3 is made up of 16 amino acids. The V gene's germline CDR1 is SGHVS and CDR2 FQNEAQ. The CDR3 DNA reads TGTGCCAGCAGCTTAAACGCCCGGGGGAGAGATCAGCCCCAGCATTTT. It encodes CASSLNARGRDQPQHF.

This clone was recorded a few times. The chain combines TRBV18 with TRBJ2-1; a possible D gene is TRBD1 (5 bases). V was pared by 2 bases and J by 3 bases, with 5 bases between. Germline V gives CDR1 KGHSH, CDR2 LQKENI. This CDR3 comprises 13 residues. CDR3: CASSPDSYNEQFF. The CDR3 DNA reads TGTGCCAGCTCACCAGACAGCTACAATGAGCAGTTCTTC. The complete variable domain, with remaining parts taken from reference TRBV18 and TRBJ2-1, reads NAGVMQNPRHLVRRRGQEARLRCSPMKGHSHVYWYRQLPEEGLKFMVYLQKENIIDESGMPKERFSAEFPKEGPSILRIQQVVRGDSAAYFCASSPDSYNEQFFGPGTRLTVL.

The V call is TRBV28, the J call TRBJ1-2, with D uncertain. The CDR3 totals 16 residues. V was pared by 5 bases and J by 0 bases, with 16 bases between. Germline values: CDR1 MDHEN, CDR2 SYDVKM. The CDR3 coding sequence is TGTGCCAGCAGTCAGACTCCCCGTTTAGCTAACTATGGCTACACCTTC. Encoded protein: CASSQTPRLANYGYTF.

The chain combines TRBV12-3 or TRBV12-4 with TRBJ2-7; 7 bases agree with TRBD1. V trimming: 5 bases; J trimming: 6 bases; junction bases outside the gene matches: 4. The CDR3 is 12 residues long. The CDR3 is CASSPGTAEQYV. CDR3 nucleotides: TGTGCCAGCAGTCCAGGGACAGCCGAGCAGTACGTC.

The chain joins TRBV7-9 to TRBJ1-2; D gene unclear. Germline CDR1 SEHNR, CDR2 FQNEAQ (reference sequence). The CDR3 is 15 amino acids. Deletions cut 1 base from V and 0 bases from J, with 9 bases between. The chain's CDR3 is CASSLVAGTNYGYTF. The CDR3 DNA sequence: TGTGCCAGCAGCTTAGTGGCGGGGACTAACTATGGCTACACCTTC. Full variable domain (remainder filled in from reference TRBV7-9 and TRBJ1-2): DTGVSQNPRHKITKRGQNVTFRCDPISEHNRLYWYRQTLGQGPEFLTYFQNEAQLEKSRLLSDRFSAERPKGSFSTLEIQRTEQGDSAMYLCASSLVAGTNYGYTFGSGTRLTVV.

The chain couples TRBV5-5 to TRBJ1-2, with D perhaps TRBD1 (5 bases). The V and J ends lost 1 base and 6 bases respectively, with 19 bases between them. This CDR3 spans 16 amino acids. Germline CDR1 reads SGHKS; CDR2 reads YYEKEE (reference sequence). Here the CDR3 reads CASSLSATKGIHGYTF. The CDR3 nucleotides are TGTGCCAGCAGCTTGTCCGCAACCAAGGGGATCCATGGCTACACCTTC.

The V and J genes are TRBV15 and TRBJ1-2; no clear D gene. The CDR3 extends over 14 amino acids. CDR1 is LNHNV, CDR2 YYDKDF, per germline (reference sequence). Trimming cost V 5 bases and J 4 bases, with 14 bases left between them. CDR3 sequence: CATSERTVLYGYTF. Here the CDR3 DNA reads TGTGCCACCAGCGAGCGGACGGTGCTCTATGGCTACACCTTC.

CDR3 sequence: CATSTWGESVTQYF. CDR3 in DNA: TGTGCCACCAGCACCTGGGGCGAGAGCGTTACGCAGTATTTT. The chain couples TRBV15 to TRBJ2-3; the D gene is possibly TRBD1 (5 bases). CDR1 LNHNV and CDR2 YYDKDF come from the germline V gene (reference sequence). Trimming pared 4 bases from V and 8 bases from J, leaving 16 bases between. The CDR3 covers 14 residues.

The V gene is TRBV11-2, the J gene TRBJ2-5, with 11 bases aligning to TRBD2. This CDR3 region has 15 residues. V was clipped by 6 bases and J by 3 bases; unmatched bases: 6. Germline values: CDR1 SGHAT, CDR2 FQNNGV. This CDR3 reads CASRPTLAGEETQYF. The CDR3 DNA reads TGTGCCAGCAGACCAACACTAGCGGGAGAAGAGACCCAGTACTTC. The complete variable domain, with remaining parts taken from reference TRBV11-2 and TRBJ2-5, reads EAGVAQSPRYKIIEKRQSVAFWCNPISGHATLYWYQQILGQGPKLLIQFQNNGVVDDSQLPKDRFSAERLKGVDSTLKIQPAKLEDSAVYLCASRPTLAGEETQYFGPGTRLLVL.

J is TRBJ1-3 and V is TRBV7-2; possibly TRBD1 for D (5 bases). The germline CDR1 and CDR2 sequences are SGHTA and FQGNSA. V dropped 5 bases and J dropped 0 bases, with 14 bases sitting between them. The CDR3 length is 16 residues. CDR3 sequence: CASSLLRQSSGNTIYF. CDR3 sequence (DNA): TGTGCCAGCAGCCTTCTGAGACAGAGCTCTGGAAACACCATATATTTT.

The rearrangement uses TRBV6-5 and TRBJ2-3, with 11 bases that match TRBD2. Germline CDR1 MNHEY, CDR2 SVGAGI. The V and J ends lost 10 bases and 5 bases, in that order; junction bases with no gene match: 11. There are 15 residues in the CDR3. In DNA, the CDR3 is TGTGCCACTTCAACCCTAGCGGGAGGAGAAGATACGCAGTATTTT. Translation: CATSTLAGGEDTQYF.

The chain combines TRBV3-1 (or the pseudogene TRBV3-2) with TRBJ1-1; D unclear. The CDR3 is 13 amino acids. V lost 0 bases and J 6 bases, leaving 8 bases between the germline ends. CDR1 LGHDT and CDR2 YNNKEL come from the germline V gene (reference sequence). The chain's CDR3 is CASSQDARSEAFF. The CDR3 nucleotides are TGTGCCAGCAGCCAAGACGCCAGATCTGAAGCTTTCTTT.

The rearrangement uses TRBV20-1 and TRBJ2-7, with D perhaps TRBD1 (5 bases). CDR1 is DFQATT, CDR2 SNEGSKA, per germline (reference sequence). The CDR3 is 11 residues long. Trimming removed 6 bases at V and 6 bases at J, with 12 bases between. This CDR3 reads CSAPGLGEQYF. CDR3 coding DNA: TGCAGTGCGCCAGGGCTGGGCGAGCAGTACTTC.

The genes are TRBV4-1 and TRBJ1-1, with 7 bases fitting TRBD1. This CDR3 contains 15 residues. From germline, CDR1 is MGHRA and CDR2 YSYEKL. With 1 base clipped from V and 5 bases from J, the junction kept 7 bases outside the gene matches. CDR3 protein: CASSQGFDRETEAFF. The CDR3, as DNA: TGCGCCAGCAGCCAAGGATTTGACAGGGAAACTGAAGCTTTCTTT.